This TCR beta chain was recovered during a study of cytomegalovirus exposure and HLA in healthy donors (dated 2017 in TCRdb). At the level of the whole study: An earlier analysis of roughly 570 of the donors reported over 250 Gb of sequence data and 117 million unique TCR beta sequences obtained from about 200 million T cells. Roughly 310 gigabases of sequencing data and 70 million to 100 million unique TCR sequences were included in an early release covering roughly 700 HLA-typed donors. Of the 300 to 500 genotyped donors, more than 75% were placed in the genetic ancestry cluster associated with self-reported Caucasian donors. The aim of the study was to test whether cataloging public T cell receptors could identify signatures of past pathogen exposure. The T cell repertoires of 700 or so subjects were profiled by immunosequencing and related to cytomegalovirus serostatus. A separate validation cohort of 100 to 150 different subjects was used in addition to the approximately 640-subject first cohort. The study combined high-throughput TCR immunosequencing, statistical association of individual TCRs with disease status, and machine learning to predict cytomegalovirus infection status. To study patterns of TCR occurrence, a later analysis re-analyzed previously published TCR beta repertoires from 500 to 850 donors and added high-resolution HLA genotyping. Rather than using new phenotypic data, the later analysis identified candidate immune exposures from TCR beta sequences and from how often those sequences occurred across donors. An earlier analysis of 500 to 750 of the donors applied high-throughput TCR beta sequencing to assess whether each TCR beta V gene segment acted as functional or pseudogenic. Alongside the repertoire data, information on donor age, sex, ethnicity and CMV serostatus was compiled. A later genetic analysis took genome-wide SNP genotypes for about 65% of the 666 donors and used that subset as a discovery cohort. All discovery cohort repertoires had been generated using a single sequencing platform. HLA typing included class I and class II loci at four-digit resolution. Typing coverage varied by locus: roughly 620-630 donors for A, B, C, DRB1 and DQB1; approximately 520 for DQA1; about 590 for DPA1; approximately 450 for DPB1. Roughly five DR-DQ haplotypes were handled as single units for association and clustering, since linkage in the cohort was strong. Among 398 genotyped donors of the cohort, an average of approximately 220,000 unique TCR beta nucleotide sequences was sequenced per donor, of which about 18% were non-productive. Findings and caveats that apply to the study as a whole: A further reported finding was that TCR beta sequences accurately predicted the HLA-A and HLA-B alleles for most subjects in the first cohort. Around 16 rarely observed V segments, including chromosome 9 orphons, were excluded from the earlier analysis of approximately 500 of the donors because counts were too low. Because HLA typing was unavailable for some donors at each locus, only the typed subset was used in association tests. In an earlier analysis of 500 to 650 of the donors, most TCR beta V segments appeared in productive rearrangements about 87% or about 30% of the time, broadly matching IMGT annotations. When HLA alleles, especially DR and DQ, strongly co-occurred, TCR associations were difficult to assign to individual alleles. Compared with equally common non-associated chains, HLA-associated TCR beta chains in a later analysis were more clonally expanded and had lower generation probabilities. A later genetic analysis associated a missense DCLRE1C variant with V-gene and J-gene trimming of TCR beta chains, and an independent cohort replicated the association. In a later analysis, TCR association rates were found to vary across HLA loci, with the most associated TCRs seen for DRB1 alleles and the fewest for HLA-C alleles. In vitro tests confirmed that a few of the cytomegalovirus-associated TCR beta chains recognize cytomegalovirus antigens. According to the authors, the approach could potentially be generalized to other disease states and immunological phenotypes. In both the original and validation cohorts, the classifier was reported to diagnose cytomegalovirus status with high specificity and sensitivity. Most TCR sequences were observed very rarely across donors, whereas some public TCRs were present in many individuals. A group of highly shared sequence variants was considered likely to be a technical artifact of the sequencing pipeline. Linkage disequilibrium might explain the correlated functional status among segregating V segments, but an unknown experimental factor could not be ruled out. The 87-base-pair reads could not distinguish some IMGT-functional V segments, including TRBV6-2 and TRBV6-3, so those segments were excluded. The study listed approximately 150 TCR beta chains as associated with cytomegalovirus. A later genetic analysis reported fewer N-insertions in productive TCRs among donors in an Asian-associated ancestry cluster than the approximately 670-donor mean. The cohort was sequenced for TCR beta chains only, and without alpha or paired-chain data the features that could be detected were limited. The only immune exposure information available for the cohort was CMV serostatus. Sequencing depth was assumed to be roughly uniform across donors in the presence/absence analyses, though that assumption may not hold. At a false discovery rate of 0.05, a later analysis linked 15,000 to 20,000 TCR beta sequences to specific HLA alleles. According to a later analysis, most CMV-associated TCR beta chains appeared to be HLA-restricted, and the HLA associations seemed to be driven largely by CMV exposure. A later analysis reported that several top co-occurrence clusters appeared linked to parvovirus B19, influenza, CMV and Epstein-Barr virus.

Spanning cysteine to phenylalanine, the CDR3 consists of 13 amino acids. CDR3 DNA is the only sequence kept; it has 39 bases, read in frame from the first base. The germline V gene sets CDR1 to SGHVS and CDR2 to FQNEAQ. V and J lose 5 bases and 5 bases, and a span of 13 bases separates them. The cohort was made up of 666 healthy bone marrow donors. Cohort members were all nominally healthy when sampled, although unrecorded immune exposures were likely present. The donor was CMV seropositive and belonged to the group of 270 or so seropositive cohort members. A peripheral blood sample was provided by each donor, and peripheral blood mononuclear cells were used for TCR beta sequencing. Genomic DNA extraction from the blood cell samples was performed with the Qiagen DNeasy Blood Extraction Kit. The library came from the immunoSEQ multiplex PCR assay. A mixture of 60 forward primers for TCR Vbeta segments and 13 reverse primers for TCR Jbeta segments was used in the multiplex PCR. Amplification of the CDR3 region of rearranged TCR beta genes was performed with a multiplex PCR assay on genomic DNA. Amplified TCR beta libraries were sequenced as 87-base-pair reads on the Illumina HiSeq System. In the authors' own workflow: A later analysis tallied roughly 76 million unique TCR beta chains across the 660 or so repertoires, and about 12 million of those chains were shared by two or more donors. Raw reads were error-corrected and collapsed into unique sequences with a nearest-neighbor algorithm that merged closely related sequences to remove PCR and sequencing errors. CDR3 sequences were aligned to IMGT reference sequences to assign V, D and J gene segments. For a sequence to be retained, at least a six-nucleotide match to both a V gene segment and a J gene segment was required. Rearrangements were called productive when the CDR3 lacked stop codons and stayed in frame with V and J; all others were non-productive. CDR3 was defined according to IMGT convention as the region running from the second conserved V-encoded cysteine to the conserved J-encoded phenylalanine. The earlier analysis of about 570 of the donors excluded any sequence lacking an unambiguous match to a single V gene segment. An earlier analysis of almost 600 of the donors classified V segments as functional when productive rearrangements were above 56.7% and as segregating when the standard deviation between donors was above 5%. A statistical classification framework was built to diagnose cytomegalovirus status from the catalog of TCR beta chain sequences. A later analysis assigned V and J genes by comparing TCR nucleotide sequences with IMGT/GENE-DB human TR gene sequences. Using the TCRdist pipeline, a later analysis assigned CDR3 sequences along with most-parsimonious VDJ recombination scenarios. In a later analysis, each TCR beta chain was defined by its CDR3 amino acid sequence together with its V-gene family, and reads without a unique V-gene family were excluded. In a later analysis, approximately 590 highly shared, low-generation-probability nucleotide sequences were removed to address suspected cross-contamination and a sequencing artifact. For each public chain, a later analysis derived a clonal expansion index from normalized ranks of inferred template counts within each repertoire. Generation probabilities in a later analysis came from a VDJ recombination model fitted to out-of-frame rearrangements, and those results were checked against IGoR. Hypergeometric tests were used in a later analysis to score TCR-TCR, TCR-HLA and TCR-CMV co-occurrence, with a repertoire-size bias correction applied to the TCR pairs. A later analysis estimated false discovery rates by permuting HLA or CMV assignments 20 times. In a later analysis, co-occurring TCRs were grouped using DBSCAN, with TCRdist sequence similarity added in when clustering inside HLA-allele-positive subsets. Repertoires with fewer than 30,000 or more than 120,000 public chains were left out of co-occurrence clustering, as were several repertoires with anomalous nucleotide sharing. Drawn from immuneACCESS, this table holds only the in-frame rearrangements with V and J called that TCRdb kept. Clones are partly lost; checked studies trace under half to an unresolved V gene and leave the rest unexplained. From that table come the V and J calls and clone size; the DNA was used to work out D and trimming. The sample profile shows around 130,000 clones; roughly 70% of them were found once. Clones ranked in the top ten supply 2.5% to 3.5% of the sample.

The count of this clone is one. The specificity of this receptor is unknown. Qualities for individual bases were not recorded, and no much larger clone is one base off. The specimen was PBMCs. The V and J segments used are TRBV7-8 and TRBJ2-7, and the D gene may be TRBD1, 6 bases matching. The origin of this receptor is a woman between 40 and 55 years old in good health and CMV-seropositive. This receptor carries the CDR3 CASSPIRGHEQYF. The sequenced DNA is TGTGCCAGCAGCCCCATCAGGGGACACGAGCAGTACTTC.